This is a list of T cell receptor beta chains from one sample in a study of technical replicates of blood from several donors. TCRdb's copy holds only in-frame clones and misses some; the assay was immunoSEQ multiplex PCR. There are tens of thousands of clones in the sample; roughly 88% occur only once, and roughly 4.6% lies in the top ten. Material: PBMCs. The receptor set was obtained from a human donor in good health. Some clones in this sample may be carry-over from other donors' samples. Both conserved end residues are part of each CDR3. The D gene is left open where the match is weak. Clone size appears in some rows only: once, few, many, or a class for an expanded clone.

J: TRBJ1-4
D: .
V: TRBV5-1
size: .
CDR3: CASSLQGTNEKLFF
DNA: TGCGCCAGCAGCTTACAGGGCACTAATGAAAAACTGTTTTTT

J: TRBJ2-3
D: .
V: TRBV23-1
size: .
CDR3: CASSQSAGISTDTQYF
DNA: TGCGCCAGCAGTCAATCCGCAGGTATTTCCACAGATACGCAGTATTTT

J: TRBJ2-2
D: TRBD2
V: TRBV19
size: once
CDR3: CASRPGGRFRSGELFF
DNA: TGTGCCAGTAGACCGGGAGGGCGGTTTAGGTCCGGGGAGCTGTTTTTT

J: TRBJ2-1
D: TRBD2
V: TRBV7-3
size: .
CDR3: CASSPTGTSYGEQFF
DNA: TGTGCCAGCAGCCCTACCGGGACTAGCTATGGTGAGCAGTTCTTC

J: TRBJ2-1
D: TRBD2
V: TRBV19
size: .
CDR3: CASSKPGVLAGVYREQFF
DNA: TGTGCCAGTAGTAAACCCGGGGTACTAGCGGGAGTATATAGGGAGCAGTTCTTC

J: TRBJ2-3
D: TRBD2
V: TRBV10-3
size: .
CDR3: CAISLLLAAVTDTQYF
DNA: TGTGCCATCAGCCTTCTTCTAGCGGCTGTCACAGATACGCAGTATTTT

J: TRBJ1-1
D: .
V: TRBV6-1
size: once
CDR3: CASSEVSQGNTEAFF
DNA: TGTGCCAGCAGTGAAGTCTCCCAGGGGAACACTGAAGCTTTCTTT

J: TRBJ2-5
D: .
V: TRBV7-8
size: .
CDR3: CASSLSTIKRETQYF
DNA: TGTGCCAGCAGCTTATCAACTATCAAGAGAGAGACCCAGTACTTC

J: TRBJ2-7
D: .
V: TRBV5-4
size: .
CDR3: CASSLTAPSSYEQYF
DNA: TGTGCCAGCAGCCTAACAGCCCCGAGCTCCTACGAGCAGTACTTC

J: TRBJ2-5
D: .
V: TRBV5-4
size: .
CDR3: CASSSGRQETQYF
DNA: TGTGCCAGCAGCAGCGGACGGCAAGAGACCCAGTACTTC

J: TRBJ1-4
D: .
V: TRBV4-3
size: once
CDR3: CASSQGRGGVNEKLFF
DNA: TGCGCCAGCAGCCAAGGACGAGGCGGGGTTAATGAAAAACTGTTTTTT

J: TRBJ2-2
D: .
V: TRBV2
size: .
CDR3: CASSSDSSIGELFF
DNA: TGTGCCAGCAGTTCGGACAGTTCAATAGGGGAGCTGTTTTTT

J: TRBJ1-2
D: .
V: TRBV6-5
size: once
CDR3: CASRGQVSWGYTF
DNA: TGTGCCAGCAGGGGGCAGGTGTCGTGGGGCTACACCTTC

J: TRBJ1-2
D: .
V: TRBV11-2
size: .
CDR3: CASSLIRGGYTF
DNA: TGTGCCAGCAGCTTAATCAGGGGAGGCTACACCTTC

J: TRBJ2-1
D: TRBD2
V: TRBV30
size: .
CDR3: CAWSHSLAGGPQQFF
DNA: TGTGCCTGGAGCCACTCCCTAGCGGGAGGGCCCCAGCAGTTCTTC

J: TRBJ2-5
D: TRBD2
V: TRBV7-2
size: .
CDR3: CASGRVSGSRETQYF
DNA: TGTGCCAGCGGTAGGGTTAGCGGGAGCCGGGAGACCCAGTACTTC

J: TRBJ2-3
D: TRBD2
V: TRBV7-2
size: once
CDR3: CASSSPGTSGRVGTDTQYF
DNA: TGTGCCAGCAGCTCACCCGGGACTAGCGGGCGGGTTGGGACAGATACGCAGTATTTT

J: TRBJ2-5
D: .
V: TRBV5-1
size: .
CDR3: CASSLRVPQETQYF
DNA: TGCGCCAGCAGCTTGCGGGTACCTCAAGAGACCCAGTACTTC

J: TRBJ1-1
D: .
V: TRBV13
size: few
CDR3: CASSLEGGGTEAFF
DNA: TGTGCCAGCAGCTTAGAGGGGGGGGGCACTGAAGCTTTCTTT

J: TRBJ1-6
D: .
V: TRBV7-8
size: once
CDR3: CASSLAQNNSPLHF
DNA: TGTGCCAGCAGCTTAGCACAGAATAATTCACCCCTCCACTTT

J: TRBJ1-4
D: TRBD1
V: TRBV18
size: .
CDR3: CASSQHRPGTGGNNEKLFF
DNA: TGTGCCAGCTCACAACACCGTCCCGGGACAGGGGGCAATAATGAAAAACTGTTTTTT

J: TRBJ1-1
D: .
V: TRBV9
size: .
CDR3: CASSVGSITANTEAFF
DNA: TGTGCCAGCAGCGTAGGGAGTATAACGGCGAACACTGAAGCTTTCTTT

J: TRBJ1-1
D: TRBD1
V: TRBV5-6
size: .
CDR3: CASSLVWTGMNTEAFF
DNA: TGTGCCAGCAGCTTGGTTTGGACAGGGATGAACACTGAAGCTTTCTTT

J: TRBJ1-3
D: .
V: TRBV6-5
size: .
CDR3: CASSSSGASGNTIYF
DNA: TGTGCCAGCAGTTCTTCAGGGGCGTCTGGAAACACCATATATTTT

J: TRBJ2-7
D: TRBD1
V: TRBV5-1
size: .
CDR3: CASSLRGSPYEQYF
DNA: TGCGCCAGCAGCCTCAGGGGGAGCCCCTACGAGCAGTACTTC

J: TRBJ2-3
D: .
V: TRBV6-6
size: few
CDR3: CASSTGLYTDTQYF
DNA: TGTGCCAGCAGTACGGGACTCTACACAGATACGCAGTATTTT

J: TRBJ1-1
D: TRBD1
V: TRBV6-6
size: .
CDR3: CASSYAPTGGGTEAFF
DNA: TGTGCCAGCAGTTACGCCCCGACAGGGGGGGGCACTGAAGCTTTCTTT

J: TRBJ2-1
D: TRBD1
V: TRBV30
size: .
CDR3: CAWSPGQGRDEQFF
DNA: TGTGCCTGGAGCCCGGGACAGGGAAGGGATGAGCAGTTCTTC

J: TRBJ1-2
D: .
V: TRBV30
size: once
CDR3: CAWSFSSTGRYGYTF
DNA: TGTGCCTGGAGTTTCTCCTCGACAGGACGCTATGGCTACACCTTC

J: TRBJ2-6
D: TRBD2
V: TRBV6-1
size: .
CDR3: CASSERLAGAGANVLTF
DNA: TGTGCCAGCAGTGAAAGACTAGCGGGAGCTGGGGCCAACGTCCTGACTTTC

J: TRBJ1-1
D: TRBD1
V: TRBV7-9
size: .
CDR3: CASSLSNGRGSPEAFF
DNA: TGTGCCAGCAGCTTAAGTAATGGCAGGGGGTCCCCTGAAGCTTTCTTT

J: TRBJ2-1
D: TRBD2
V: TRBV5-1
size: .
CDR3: CASSRLAGDREQFF
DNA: TGCGCCAGCAGTCGACTAGCGGGAGATAGGGAGCAGTTCTTC

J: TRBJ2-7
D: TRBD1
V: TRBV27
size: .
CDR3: CASSFRIRQGESSYEQYF
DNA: TGTGCCAGCAGTTTCCGCATAAGGCAGGGGGAGAGCTCCTACGAGCAGTACTTC

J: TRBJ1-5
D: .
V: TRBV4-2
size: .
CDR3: CASSQGLNQPQHF
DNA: TGTGCCAGCAGCCAGGGACTGAATCAGCCCCAGCATTTT

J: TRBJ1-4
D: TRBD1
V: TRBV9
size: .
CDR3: CASSMTTGTNEKLFF
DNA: TGTGCCAGCAGCATGACGACAGGGACTAATGAAAAACTGTTTTTT

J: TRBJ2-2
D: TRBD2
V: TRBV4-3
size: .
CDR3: CASSPGLAGASNTGELFF
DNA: TGCGCCAGCAGCCCGGGACTAGCGGGGGCCTCGAACACCGGGGAGCTGTTTTTT

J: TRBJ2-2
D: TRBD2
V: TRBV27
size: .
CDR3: CASRVGSGRAIITGELFF
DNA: TGTGCCAGCAGAGTGGGTAGCGGGAGGGCTATTATCACCGGGGAGCTGTTTTTT

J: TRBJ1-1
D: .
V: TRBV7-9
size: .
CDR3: CASSSVRGFKNTEAFF
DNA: TGTGCCAGCAGCTCCGTCAGGGGATTTAAGAACACTGAAGCTTTCTTT

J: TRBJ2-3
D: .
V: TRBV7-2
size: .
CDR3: CASSNFVDTQYF
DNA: TGTGCCAGCAGCAACTTTGTTGATACGCAGTATTTT

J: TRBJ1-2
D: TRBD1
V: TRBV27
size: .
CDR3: CASRSAGTGGYGYTF
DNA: TGTGCCAGCAGGTCCGCCGGGACAGGGGGCTATGGCTACACCTTC

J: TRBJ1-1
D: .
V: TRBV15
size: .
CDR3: CATSRSLSTEAFF
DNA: TGTGCCACCAGCAGATCGTTGAGCACTGAAGCTTTCTTT

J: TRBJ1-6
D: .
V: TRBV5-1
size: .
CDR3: CASSSLEGASSYNSPLHF
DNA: TGCGCCAGCAGCTCCTTGGAGGGCGCGAGCTCCTATAATTCACCCCTCCACTTT

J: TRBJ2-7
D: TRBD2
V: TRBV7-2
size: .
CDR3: CASSLGHSGSHEQYF
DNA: TGTGCCAGCAGCTTAGGTCATAGCGGGAGCCACGAGCAGTACTTC

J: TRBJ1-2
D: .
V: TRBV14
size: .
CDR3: CASSQGFGVRYGYTF
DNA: TGTGCCAGCAGCCAAGGGTTCGGGGTCCGGTATGGCTACACCTTC

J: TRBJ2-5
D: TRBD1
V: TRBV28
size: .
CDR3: CASSSDRAGQETQYF
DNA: TGTGCCAGCAGCTCGGACAGGGCCGGACAAGAGACCCAGTACTTC

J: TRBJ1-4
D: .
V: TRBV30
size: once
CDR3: CAWGHGRGEKLFF
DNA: TGTGCCTGGGGGCACGGCAGGGGAGAAAAACTGTTTTTT

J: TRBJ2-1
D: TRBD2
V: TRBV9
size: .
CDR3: CASSVDGGGALEQFF
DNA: TGTGCCAGCAGCGTAGATGGCGGGGGGGCCCTCGAGCAGTTCTTC

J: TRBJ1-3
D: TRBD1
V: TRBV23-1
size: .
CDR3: CASSLRDRGGGNTIYF
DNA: TGCGCCAGCAGTCTGAGGGACAGGGGAGGTGGAAACACCATATATTTT

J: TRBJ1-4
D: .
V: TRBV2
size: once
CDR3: CASSELRAGEKLFF
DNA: TGTGCCAGCAGTGAGTTGAGGGCCGGTGAAAAACTGTTTTTT

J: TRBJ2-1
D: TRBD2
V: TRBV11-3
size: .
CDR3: CASSPGGRAPVNEQFF
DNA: TGTGCCAGCAGCCCCGGGGGGAGGGCCCCAGTAAATGAGCAGTTCTTC

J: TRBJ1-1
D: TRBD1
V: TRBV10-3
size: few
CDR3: CAISESDRGKTEAFF
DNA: TGTGCCATCAGTGAGTCGGACAGGGGGAAGACTGAAGCTTTCTTT

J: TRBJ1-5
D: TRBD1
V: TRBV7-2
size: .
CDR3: CASSQDRATNQPQHF
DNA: TGTGCCAGCAGCCAGGACAGGGCTACCAATCAGCCCCAGCATTTT

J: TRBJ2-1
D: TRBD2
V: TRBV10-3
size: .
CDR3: CAISESTSGRAGEQFF
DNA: TGTGCCATCAGTGAGTCGACTAGCGGGAGGGCCGGTGAGCAGTTCTTC

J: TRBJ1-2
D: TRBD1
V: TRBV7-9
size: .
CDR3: CASSLPVTGGDYGYTF
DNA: TGTGCCAGCAGCCTCCCGGTGACAGGGGGCGACTATGGCTACACCTTC

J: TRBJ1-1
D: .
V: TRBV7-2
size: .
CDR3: CASTWGGRGNTEAFF
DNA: TGTGCCAGCACCTGGGGCGGCAGGGGGAACACTGAAGCTTTCTTT

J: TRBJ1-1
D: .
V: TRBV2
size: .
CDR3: CASIREYLNTEAFF
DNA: TGTGCCAGTATCCGGGAGTACCTCAACACTGAAGCTTTCTTT

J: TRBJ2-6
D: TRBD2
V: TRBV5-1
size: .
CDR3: CASSLDPGGGANVLTF
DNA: TGCGCCAGCAGCCTAGACCCGGGGGGAGGGGCCAACGTCCTGACTTTC

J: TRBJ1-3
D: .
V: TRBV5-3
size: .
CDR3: CARPLGNTIYF
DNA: TGTGCCAGGCCACTTGGAAACACCATATATTTT

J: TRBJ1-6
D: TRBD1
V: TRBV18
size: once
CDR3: CASSPDRGGNSPLHF
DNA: TGTGCCAGCTCACCCGACAGGGGTGGTAATTCACCCCTCCACTTT